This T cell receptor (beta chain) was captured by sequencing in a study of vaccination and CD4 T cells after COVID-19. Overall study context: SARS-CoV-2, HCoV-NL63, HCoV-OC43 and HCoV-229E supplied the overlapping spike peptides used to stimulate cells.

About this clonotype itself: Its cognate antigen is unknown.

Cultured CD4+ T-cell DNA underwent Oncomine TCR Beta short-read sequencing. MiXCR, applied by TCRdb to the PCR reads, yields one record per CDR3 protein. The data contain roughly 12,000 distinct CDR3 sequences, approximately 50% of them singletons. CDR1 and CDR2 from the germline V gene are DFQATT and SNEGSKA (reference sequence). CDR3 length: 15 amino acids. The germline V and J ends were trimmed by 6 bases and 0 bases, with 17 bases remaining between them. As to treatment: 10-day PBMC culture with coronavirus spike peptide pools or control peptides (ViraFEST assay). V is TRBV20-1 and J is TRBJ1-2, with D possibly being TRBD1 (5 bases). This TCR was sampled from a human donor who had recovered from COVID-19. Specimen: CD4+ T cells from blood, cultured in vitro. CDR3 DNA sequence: TGCAGTGCAATACGACAGTACGGGCCTAACTATGGCTACACCTTC. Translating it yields CSAIRQYGPNYGYTF.